This T cell receptor (beta chain) emerged from a study of T-cell reconstitution after alpha-beta-depleted transplantation in children. Whole-study findings and limits: Counts and diversity of T cells one year after transplant came mostly from newly produced T cells. Reportedly, alpha-beta T cells present about two months post-transplant originated from several hundred expanded clones of graft origin.

V was shortened by 4 bases and J by 7 bases, with 20 bases between the two germline ends. The CDR3 sequence is 15 residues long. This clonotype was seen ten or more times. Its antigen is not identified. Unique molecular identifiers were used to barcode this TCRbeta library. TCRdb re-called the PCR reads through MiXCR, storing one row per CDR3 protein. The table records about 260,000 distinct CDR3 sequences, around a tenth of them present only once. V gene TRBV12-3 or TRBV12-4 combines with J gene TRBJ2-7, with no clear D. The source was peripheral blood, collected 180 days after TCRalphabeta/CD19-depleted stem cell transplant. The clonotype comes from a male patient aged 2 to 10 who had a stem cell transplant for chronic granulomatous disease, so the T cells may come from the graft donor. The CDR3 sequence: CASSYLHGRVREQYF. The CDR3 region has the DNA TGTGCCAGCAGTTACCTCCATGGAAGAGTTAGGGAGCAGTACTTC.